A single sample gave rise to the 28 T cell receptor beta chains below, sequenced in a study of blood T cell repertoires in COVID-19. The data were produced by immunoSEQ multiplex PCR, yet TCRdb's version contains in-frame clones alone and is incomplete. The sample has 95,000 to 150,000 clones; around 70% are singletons. The sample comprised peripheral blood. The receptors derive from a man older than 75 with COVID-19, enrolled during active disease.

The genes are TRBV18 and TRBJ1-1; 7 bases map to TRBD1. The germline V gene has CDR1 KGHSH and CDR2 LQKENI. This CDR3 is 17 amino acids long. The V gene end was trimmed by 0 bases and the J gene end by 0 bases; junction bases not matched to a gene: 7. CDR3 residues: CASSPPGRGGMNTEAFF. The DNA for the CDR3 is TGTGCCAGCTCACCACCGGGACGAGGGGGCATGAACACTGAAGCTTTCTTT.

The V gene is TRBV7-8, the J gene TRBJ2-3; 7 bases agree with TRBD2. Germline V gives CDR1 SGHVS, CDR2 FQNEAQ. V lost 3 bases and J lost 7; bases outside the gene matches: 10. The CDR3 sequence is 15 residues long. The CDR3 bases are TGTGCCAGCAGCTTCGACCGGACTAGTCTATATACGCAGTATTTT. It specifies CASSFDRTSLYTQYF. Looking up the rest from reference TRBV7-8 and TRBJ2-3 gives the full variable domain: GAGVSQSPRYKVAKRGQDVALRCDPISGHVSLFWYQQALGQGPEFLTYFQNEAQLDKSGLPSDRFFAERPEGSVSTLKIQRTQQEDSAVYLCASSFDRTSLYTQYFGPGTRLTVL.

This chain uses TRBV2 with TRBJ2-7; 7 bases fit TRBD2. The CDR3 has 11 amino acids. V was pared by 8 bases and J by 7 bases, with 5 bases of the junction left unmatched. Germline CDR1 reads SNHLY; CDR2 reads FYNNEI. As DNA, the CDR3 is TGTGCCAGCGCGGGGGTCCGTGAGCAGTACTTC. It codes for CASAGVREQYF. Supplemented by reference TRBV2 and TRBJ2-7, the full variable domain reads EPEVTQTPSHQVTQMGQEVILRCVPISNHLYFYWYRQILGQKVEFLVSFYNNEISEKSEIFDDQFSVERPDGSNFTLKIRSTKLEDSAMYFCASAGVREQYFGPGTRLTVT.

This chain uses TRBV27 with TRBJ2-4, with D maybe TRBD2 (7 bases). Germline values: CDR1 MNHEY, CDR2 SMNVEV (reference sequence). This CDR3 has 14 residues. V lost 2 bases and J lost 9, with 14 bases in between. The CDR3 nucleotides are TGTGCCAGCAGTTTAAGAGGGAGGGGGAGCATTCAGTACTTC. Residues: CASSLRGRGSIQYF.

The rearrangement joins TRBV5-1 to TRBJ2-3; weak D call: TRBD2 (7 bases). V lost 5 bases and J lost 2, with 24 bases in between. The CDR3 runs 18 residues. CDR1 is SGHRS, CDR2 YFSETQ, per germline. CDR3 DNA: TGCGCCAGCAGGGGGGCGGTAACTAGCGTCGGATACACAGATACGCAGTATTTT. This encodes CASRGAVTSVGYTDTQYF.

Worth noting for this clone: Other DNA sequences in this specimen translate into the identical CDR3. This chain links TRBV27 with TRBJ2-3; perhaps TRBD1 as D (6 bases). The CDR3 is 15 residues long. Per germline, CDR1 MNHEY and CDR2 SMNVEV (reference sequence). V lost 4 bases to trimming and J lost 4 bases, with 15 bases between them. CDR3 nucleotides: TGTGCCAGCAGTTCGCCACCGTCAGGGGCAGATACGCAGTATTTT. Its translation: CASSSPPSGADTQYF.

A single count supports this clone. The chain couples TRBV5-6 to TRBJ1-5, with 7 bases fitting TRBD1. The CDR3 covers 13 residues. The V gene end was trimmed by 4 bases and the J gene end by 9 bases; junction bases not matched to a gene: 7. The germline CDR1 and CDR2 sequences are SGHDT and YYEEEE. CDR3 amino acids: CASSNRGLGPQHF. Here the CDR3 DNA reads TGTGCCAGCAGCAACAGGGGCTTGGGGCCCCAGCATTTT.

V and J are TRBV3-1 (or the pseudogene TRBV3-2) and TRBJ2-1; TRBD2 agrees at 9 bases. Germline values: CDR1 LGHDT, CDR2 YNNKEL (reference sequence). CDR3 length equals 15 residues. V trimming: 4 bases; J trimming: 2 bases; junction bases outside the gene matches: 3. CDR3 in amino acids: CASSPTSGTYNEQFF. The CDR3 coding sequence is TGTGCCAGCAGCCCGACTAGCGGAACCTACAATGAGCAGTTCTTC.

CDR3 region: CASSIMGGQGVDPQHF. Here the CDR3 DNA reads TGTGCCAGTAGTATTATGGGGGGACAGGGGGTCGATCCCCAGCATTTT. This chain links TRBV19 with TRBJ1-5; 11 bases are a match to TRBD1. Germline V gives CDR1 LNHDA, CDR2 SQIVND (reference sequence). CDR3 length: 16 residues. V lost 3 bases to trimming and J lost 10 bases; unmatched junction nucleotides: 11.

This chain uses TRBV3-1 (or the pseudogene TRBV3-2) with TRBJ1-1; D not certain. There are 13 residues in the CDR3. Germline CDR1 is LGHDT and CDR2 is YNNKEL (reference sequence). V shed 3 bases and J shed 1 base, with 6 bases lying between them. The CDR3 bases are TGTGCCAGCAGCCAGGCGGGGAACACTGAAGCTTTCTTT. The encoded protein is CASSQAGNTEAFF.

The chain has TRBV25-1 and TRBJ2-5; D gene ambiguous. Trimming cost V 1 base and J 2 bases, with 8 bases left between them. This CDR3 comprises 14 residues. The germline V gene encodes CDR1 MGHDK and CDR2 SYGVNS. In DNA, the CDR3 is TGTGCCAGCAGTGAATTATACCGGCAAGAGACCCAGTACTTC. It specifies CASSELYRQETQYF.

The chain is built from TRBV20-1 and TRBJ2-1; 8 bases map to TRBD2. The CDR3 is 14 amino acids. V trimming: 3 bases; J trimming: 7 bases; junction bases outside the gene matches: 8. Germline V CDR1 and CDR2: DFQATT, SNEGSKA (reference sequence). The DNA for the CDR3 is TGCAGTGCTAGTACTAGCGGCCAATTTAATGAGCAGTTCTTC. Translating gives CSASTSGQFNEQFF.

The chain uses TRBV4-2 and TRBJ1-4, with TRBD1 matching over 7 bases. The CDR3 loop spans 18 amino acids. V was clipped by 4 bases and J by 1 base; unmatched bases: 12. CDR1 is LGHNA, CDR2 YNFKEQ, per germline. The DNA of the CDR3 is TGTGCCAGCAGCCTACTCTTTAGGGGGCTGGAAACTAATGAAAAACTGTTTTTT. It translates to CASSLLFRGLETNEKLFF.

The rearrangement links TRBV7-3 to TRBJ1-1; no firm D call. The germline CDR1 and CDR2 sequences are SGHTA and FQGTGA. Trimming stripped 2 bases from V and 4 bases from J, with 8 bases between. CDR3 size: 13 residues. This CDR3 is CASSLPESTEAFF. CDR3 in DNA: TGTGCCAGCAGCTTACCTGAGTCCACTGAAGCTTTCTTT.

The chain has TRBV9 and TRBJ2-2; TRBD2 might be the D (6 bases). V lost 3 bases to trimming and J lost 3 bases, with 6 bases between them. This CDR3 has 13 residues. Looked up from germline, CDR1 is SGDLS and CDR2 is YYNGEE. In DNA, the CDR3 is TGTGCCAGCAGCGGGGGGGACACCGGGGAGCTGTTTTTT. Protein product: CASSGGDTGELFF. Based on the CDR3 plus reference TRBV9 and TRBJ2-2, the full variable domain is DSGVTQTPKHLITATGQRVTLRCSPRSGDLSVYWYQQSLDQGLQFLIQYYNGEERAKGNILERFSAQQFPDLHSELNLSSLELGDSALYFCASSGGDTGELFFGEGSRLTVL.

The chain is built from TRBV6-5 and TRBJ1-2; a weak D match, TRBD1 (6 bases). V lost 2 bases and J lost 4, with 8 bases in between. From germline, CDR1 is MNHEY and CDR2 SVGAGI. The CDR3 covers 13 residues. The CDR3, as DNA: TGTGCCAGCAGTTACGACAGGAGCTATGGCTACACCTTC. This translates into CASSYDRSYGYTF.

This rearrangement joins TRBV28 to TRBJ2-1; the D gene is possibly TRBD1 (5 bases). Germline assignment: CDR1 MDHEN and CDR2 SYDVKM. This CDR3 has 15 residues. V lost 2 bases and J lost 7, with 15 bases in between. The CDR3 region is CASSLGGARANEQFF. The CDR3 DNA reads as TGTGCCAGCAGTTTAGGTGGGGCCCGTGCAAATGAGCAGTTCTTC.

The chain uses TRBV6-4 and TRBJ2-1; tentative D call: TRBD2 (7 bases). The V gene lost 2 bases and the J gene lost 7 bases, with 9 bases spanning the gap. Germline V gene lookup returns CDR1 MRHNA and CDR2 SNTAGT. The CDR3 is 13 amino acids. CDR3 residues: CASSDAGANEQFF. DNA for the CDR3: TGTGCCAGCAGTGACGCGGGGGCAAATGAGCAGTTCTTC.

The chain recombines TRBV12-3 or TRBV12-4 with TRBJ1-2; D is unclear. The CDR3 contains 12 residues. V lost 6 bases, J lost 4 bases, and 9 bases lay in between. This CDR3 is CASSRGIYGYTF. The CDR3 DNA reads TGTGCCAGCAGCCGCGGGATCTATGGCTACACCTTC.

This rearrangement joins TRBV10-3 to TRBJ1-3, with D possibly being TRBD1 (5 bases). This CDR3 is 14 amino acids long. The germline V gene has CDR1 ENHRY and CDR2 SYGVKD. The CDR3 here is CATGGTQAGNTIYF. The CDR3 DNA reads TGTGCTACCGGGGGGACTCAAGCTGGAAACACCATATATTTT.

The J gene is TRBJ1-2, the V gene TRBV24-1; no clear D. There are 10 residues in the CDR3. CDR1 and CDR2 from the germline V gene are KGHDR and SFDVKD. V lost 4 bases, J lost 8 bases, and 4 bases lay in between. CDR3 in amino acids: CATSEQGYTF. CDR3 nucleotides: TGTGCCACCAGTGAGCAGGGCTACACCTTC.

V and J are TRBV9 and TRBJ2-1; 8 bases line up with TRBD2. Germline lookup yields CDR1 SGDLS and CDR2 YYNGEE. The V and J ends lost 1 base and 7 bases, in that order; junction bases with no gene match: 10. This CDR3 comprises 16 residues. The CDR3 loop reads CASSVFLGGRLNEQFF. CDR3 coding DNA: TGTGCCAGCAGCGTATTTCTCGGCGGGAGGTTGAATGAGCAGTTCTTC.

V gene TRBV7-9 combines with J gene TRBJ1-2; 8 bases are shared with TRBD1. V trimming: 5 bases; J trimming: 7 bases; junction bases outside the gene matches: 21. The CDR3 totals 18 residues. Germline V gene sequence: CDR1 SEHNR, CDR2 FQNEAQ (reference sequence). CDR3 in amino acids: CASSPPGLRGTGDLGYTF. The CDR3 bases are TGTGCCAGCAGCCCCCCGGGTTTGAGAGGGACAGGTGATCTTGGCTACACCTTC.

This clone was recorded a few times. This chain connects TRBV11-3 to TRBJ2-7; D remains ambiguous. Trimming cost V 1 base and J 1 base, with 8 bases left between them. This CDR3 is built from 14 residues. The germline CDR1 and CDR2 sequences are SGHNT and YENEEA. The DNA for the CDR3 is TGTGCCAGCAGCTTAGGAGGTCTTTCCTACGAGCAGTACTTC. As protein: CASSLGGLSYEQYF.

The chain couples TRBV6-5 to TRBJ2-1; 10 nucleotides line up with TRBD2. The CDR3 is 16 amino acids. The V and J ends lost 0 bases and 7 bases, in that order; junction bases with no gene match: 6. Germline CDR1 MNHEY, CDR2 SVGAGI. The CDR3 DNA reads as TGTGCCAGCAGTTACTCGCCGGCTAGCGGGAGTAATGAGCAGTTCTTC. It codes for CASSYSPASGSNEQFF.

This clone was seen many times. The chain is built from TRBV3-1 (or the pseudogene TRBV3-2) and TRBJ2-7; perhaps TRBD1 as D (5 bases). Germline CDR1 LGHDT, CDR2 YNNKEL (reference sequence). CDR3 length: 14 amino acids. Between the trimmed V and J ends, which lost 4 bases and 3 bases, there was a span of 13 bases. The DNA of the CDR3 is TGTGCCAGCAGCCCCTCCATAGGGGACTACGAGCAGTACTTC. Protein: CASSPSIGDYEQYF.

The gene calls are TRBV12-3 or TRBV12-4 and TRBJ2-5, with TRBD1 matching 7 bases. The ends lost 7 bases at V and 4 bases at J; junction bases unmatched: 6. The CDR3 covers 13 residues. DNA of the CDR3: TGTGCCAGCACCTCCTGGACAGGAGAGACCCAGTACTTC. This sequence encodes CASTSWTGETQYF.

The genes are TRBV10-3 and TRBJ1-5, with D perhaps matching TRBD1 (5 bases). This CDR3 is 15 amino acids long. Per the germline V gene, CDR1 is ENHRY and CDR2 is SYGVKD. The V end lost 2 bases, the J end lost 0 bases, and 8 bases lay between the germline ends. The DNA of the CDR3 is TGTGCCATCAGTGAGCAGGGTCTTAGCAATCAGCCCCAGCATTTT. Protein sequence: CAISEQGLSNQPQHF.